Following are 32 T cell receptor beta chains from one sample sequenced in a study of chemoradiotherapy in HPV16-positive cancers. Using immunoSEQ multiplex PCR, the repertoire was profiled, and TCRdb retains in-frame clones only, with some absent. The data contain about 15,000 clones, 70% to 90% of them singletons. Sequencing was performed on blood, taken from a patient who underwent chemoradiotherapy. These receptors were taken from a human donor with HPV-associated anogenital cancer.

This clone was found once. The V call is TRBV4-2, the J call TRBJ1-5, with 8 nucleotides matching TRBD1. Germline V gene lookup returns CDR1 LGHNA and CDR2 YNFKEQ. V shed 0 bases and J 6 bases; nucleotides not matched to a gene: 10. The CDR3 length is 17 residues. The CDR3, as DNA: TGTGCCAGCAGCCAAGATTTCGTGACAGGGGATGCTCAGCCCCAGCATTTT. Translating gives CASSQDFVTGDAQPQHF.

This rearrangement joins TRBV27 to TRBJ2-3; 14 bases map to TRBD2. Looked up from germline, CDR1 is MNHEY and CDR2 is SMNVEV (reference sequence). The CDR3 is made up of 19 amino acids. Trimming took 7 bases from V and 4 from J; bases not matched to a gene: 16. The CDR3 region is CASNPRGTSGGLLADTQYF. Written as DNA, the CDR3 is TGTGCCAGCAATCCAAGAGGGACTAGCGGGGGATTGTTGGCAGATACGCAGTATTTT.

The J gene is TRBJ2-3, the V gene TRBV29-1, with D tentatively TRBD1 (5 bases). The CDR3 extends over 14 amino acids. The V and J ends lost 6 bases and 0 bases respectively, with 13 bases between them. Germline CDR1 SQVTM, CDR2 ANQGSEA. The CDR3 DNA follows: TGCAGCGTCCTAGGGGCAGACAGCACAGATACGCAGTATTTT. This encodes CSVLGADSTDTQYF.

This clone qualifies as medium-sized. The chain has TRBV27 and TRBJ2-7, with 8 bases matching TRBD2. This CDR3 has 14 residues. Germline trimming cut 0 bases from V and 6 bases from J; bases unmatched to any gene: 4. From germline, CDR1 is MNHEY and CDR2 SMNVEV (reference sequence). As DNA, the CDR3 is TGTGCCAGCAGTTTATCGGGACTAGGTTCCGAGCAGTACTTC. Translation: CASSLSGLGSEQYF.

This rearrangement joins TRBV4-1 to TRBJ1-3; 7 bases are a match to TRBD1. The CDR3 runs to 19 residues. The V gene's germline CDR1 is MGHRA and CDR2 YSYEKL. The trim removed 2 bases at V and 0 bases at J, leaving 13 bases unmatched. This CDR3 reads CASSQNGLQGVASGNTIYF. DNA for the CDR3: TGCGCCAGCAGCCAAAATGGACTCCAGGGGGTGGCCTCTGGAAACACCATATATTTT.

In its sample, this clone was seen a few times. The junction departs from germline at one end; a sequencing error may be responsible. The chain joins TRBV6-1 to TRBJ1-1, with 7 bases that match TRBD1. The CDR3 contains 9 residues. Germline lookup yields CDR1 MNHNS and CDR2 SASEGT. CDR3 coding DNA: TGCGCAGGGGGCACTGAAGCTTTCTTT. It specifies CAGGTEAFF.

This rearrangement joins TRBV7-8 to TRBJ1-1; 8 bases are a match to TRBD1. The CDR3 length is 16 residues. J gave up 13 bases and V 1 base, and 17 bases lay outside the gene matches. The germline V gene has CDR1 SGHVS and CDR2 FQNEAQ. The DNA of the CDR3 is TGTGCCAGCAGCTTAGGCCCCCAAGGACAGGGCACTCTGGGTTTCTTT. Translating gives CASSLGPQGQGTLGFF.

V is TRBV5-4 and J is TRBJ2-7, with a possible D match to TRBD2 (6 bases). Trimming took off 0 bases at V and 3 bases at J, with 10 bases between the two ends. There are 14 residues in the CDR3. In germline, CDR1 is SGHNT, CDR2 YYREEE (reference sequence). The CDR3 region is CASSLDGGGYEQYF. The CDR3 DNA is TGTGCCAGCAGCTTGGATGGGGGAGGCTACGAGCAGTACTTC. Combining the CDR3 with reference TRBV5-4 and TRBJ2-7 gives the whole variable domain ETGVTQSPTHLIKTRGQQVTLRCSSQSGHNTVSWYQQALGQGPQFIFQYYREEENGRGNFPPRFSGLQFPNYSSELNVNALELDDSALYLCASSLDGGGYEQYFGPGTRLTVT.

The J gene is TRBJ1-4, the V gene TRBV4-1, with TRBD1 as a possible D gene (5 bases). The CDR3 is 17 residues long. The V end lost 7 bases, the J end lost 1 base, and 19 bases lay between the germline ends. From germline, CDR1 is MGHRA and CDR2 YSYEKL. In nucleotides, the CDR3 is TGCGCCAGCAACCCCGGGCAGGGAGGGAGAACTAATGAAAAACTGTTTTTT. Its translation: CASNPGQGGRTNEKLFF.

This rearrangement joins TRBV5-4 to TRBJ2-3; D is possibly TRBD2 (5 bases). Trimming shortened V by 4 bases and J by 0 bases, and 9 bases separated the two germline ends. CDR3 length: 14 amino acids. The germline CDR1 and CDR2 sequences are SGHNT and YYREEE (reference sequence). The CDR3 region is CASSTWTSTDTQYF. CDR3 coding DNA: TGTGCCAGCAGCACATGGACTAGCACAGATACGCAGTATTTT.

The chain joins TRBV10-3 to TRBJ2-1; a possible D gene is TRBD1 (6 bases). From germline, CDR1 is ENHRY and CDR2 SYGVKD. V was clipped by 6 bases and J by 5 bases, with 20 bases between them. This CDR3 has 16 residues. CDR3 nucleotides: TGTGCCATCAGCCAAAGGGGGTGGCAGGGTGACAATGAGCAGTTCTTC. Translated: CAISQRGWQGDNEQFF.

The V and J genes are TRBV11-2 and TRBJ2-2; possibly TRBD2 for D (6 bases). This CDR3 spans 14 amino acids. The germline gives CDR1 SGHAT, CDR2 FQNNGV. V gave up 5 bases and J gave up 10 bases, with 17 bases separating them. The CDR3 spells CASSLFGGLEELFF. CDR3 in DNA: TGTGCCAGCAGCCTTTTCGGGGGTCTTGAGGAGCTGTTTTTT. Variable domain in full (rest from reference TRBV11-2 and TRBJ2-2): EAGVAQSPRYKIIEKRQSVAFWCNPISGHATLYWYQQILGQGPKLLIQFQNNGVVDDSQLPKDRFSAERLKGVDSTLKIQPAKLEDSAVYLCASSLFGGLEELFFGEGSRLTVL.

The chain recombines TRBV19 with TRBJ2-7, with D perhaps being TRBD1 or TRBD2 (5 bases each). V shed 5 bases and J shed 5 bases, with 7 bases lying between them. This CDR3 is built from 11 residues. CDR1 and CDR2 from the germline V gene are LNHDA and SQIVND (reference sequence). CDR3 coding DNA: TGTGCCAGTAGTGAGGGGAACGAGCAGTACTTC. Residues: CASSEGNEQYF.

The CDR3 coding sequence is TGTGCCAGCAGCTTGTTGTGGGATCAGGCAGCCTACGAGCAGTACTTC. Its translation is CASSLLWDQAAYEQYF. This chain uses TRBV5-6 with TRBJ2-7; no definite D call. CDR3 length equals 16 residues. CDR1 SGHDT and CDR2 YYEEEE come from the germline V gene. V was trimmed by 1 base and J by 2 bases, leaving 16 bases between them.

The rearrangement joins TRBV7-9 to TRBJ1-2; 11 positions match TRBD1. With 7 bases clipped from V and 7 bases from J, the junction kept 14 bases outside the gene matches. CDR1 is SEHNR, CDR2 FQNEAQ, per germline (reference sequence). CDR3 length: 16 amino acids. CDR3 sequence reads: CASTLAGGQGGFGYTF. In DNA form, the CDR3 reads TGTGCCAGCACCCTAGCAGGGGGACAGGGGGGATTTGGCTACACCTTC.

V and J are TRBV5-1 and TRBJ2-7; 9 positions agree with TRBD2. J lost 7 bases, V lost 5 bases, and 4 bases had no gene match. This CDR3 is 12 amino acids long. The germline V gene has CDR1 SGHRS and CDR2 YFSETQ. The CDR3 DNA reads as TGCGCCAGCAGACTAGCGGGCTATGAGCAGTACTTC. It is translated as CASRLAGYEQYF. The full variable domain, completed using reference TRBV5-1 and TRBJ2-7, is KAGVTQTPRYLIKTRGQQVTLSCSPISGHRSVSWYQQTPGQGLQFLFEYFSETQRNKGNFPGRFSGRQFSNSRSEMNVSTLELGDSALYLCASRLAGYEQYFGPGTRLTVT.

V gene TRBV6-5 combines with J gene TRBJ1-6; D not resolved. In germline, CDR1 is MNHEY, CDR2 SVGAGI. V was pared by 7 bases and J by 6 bases, with 10 bases between. The CDR3 extends over 13 amino acids. The CDR3 DNA follows: TGTGCCAGCAAGGGCGCCGGTAATTCACCCCTCCACTTT. Translating it yields CASKGAGNSPLHF.

The chain employs TRBV10-3 and TRBJ2-3, with TRBD2 matching over 9 bases. Germline values: CDR1 ENHRY, CDR2 SYGVKD. Trimming at V came to 4 bases and at J to 0 bases, leaving 2 bases not matched to a gene. The CDR3 extends over 15 amino acids. The chain's CDR3 is CAISGLAGSTDTQYF. The CDR3 nucleotides are TGTGCCATCAGTGGTCTAGCGGGGAGCACAGATACGCAGTATTTT.

The genes are TRBV29-1 and TRBJ2-1, with unresolved D. Trimming left V 2 bases short and J 5 bases short, with 10 bases between. Germline V gives CDR1 SQVTM, CDR2 ANQGSEA. This CDR3 comprises 13 residues. CDR3 nucleotide sequence: TGCAGCGTTGAAACCCCCCCCGACAATGAGCAGTTCTTC. It yields the protein CSVETPPDNEQFF.

V is TRBV20-1 and J is TRBJ1-2, with no clear D. The V and J ends lost 3 bases and 8 bases respectively, with 10 bases between them. Per germline, CDR1 DFQATT and CDR2 SNEGSKA (reference sequence). The CDR3 has 11 residues. CDR3 DNA: TGCAGTGCTAGGGACCTGAAAGGCTACACCTTC. Translating it yields CSARDLKGYTF.

This rearrangement joins TRBV2 to TRBJ1-2, with D perhaps matching TRBD1 (6 bases). CDR1 SNHLY and CDR2 FYNNEI come from the germline V gene. The CDR3 has 14 residues. Deletions cut 5 bases from V and 8 bases from J, with 18 bases between. CDR3 in DNA: TGTGCCAGCAGTCTCCAGGCAGGGGAGAGGGGCTACACCTTC. Translating gives CASSLQAGERGYTF.

The genes are TRBV7-6 and TRBJ2-5; 10 positions match TRBD1. Germline-derived CDR1 and CDR2 are SGHVS and FNYEAQ. The CDR3 consists of 16 residues. The J segment lost 5 bases and the V segment lost 5 bases, leaving 11 bases of the junction unmatched. CDR3 region: CASSPADRGLGETQYF. Here the CDR3 DNA reads TGTGCCAGCAGCCCAGCCGACAGGGGGCTTGGGGAGACCCAGTACTTC.

Only one count was recorded for this clone. The V gene is TRBV19, the J gene TRBJ2-3; tentatively, D is TRBD1 (5 bases). Germline CDR1 and CDR2: LNHDA and SQIVND (reference sequence). The length of the CDR3 is 15 residues. The germline V and J ends were trimmed by 10 bases and 0 bases, with 17 bases remaining between them. CDR3 in DNA: TGTGCCACCCGACAATGGGCAGGGAGCACAGATACGCAGTATTTT. Protein sequence: CATRQWAGSTDTQYF.

J is TRBJ2-7 and V is TRBV6-5, with TRBD1 matching 8 bases. The germline V gene encodes CDR1 MNHEY and CDR2 SVGAGI. The V gene end was trimmed by 5 bases and the J gene end by 7 bases; junction bases not matched to a gene: 13. This CDR3 contains 15 residues. CDR3: CASSPGGPLYTEQYF. The CDR3 nucleotides are TGTGCCAGCAGTCCAGGGGGCCCCCTTTATACAGAGCAGTACTTC.

V gene TRBV5-1 combines with J gene TRBJ2-3; D unclear. The CDR3 runs 14 residues. V shed 1 base and J shed 0 bases, with 6 bases lying between them. Per germline, CDR1 SGHRS and CDR2 YFSETQ. The CDR3 loop reads CASSLRVSTDTQYF. CDR3 sequence (DNA): TGCGCCAGCAGCTTGAGGGTGAGCACAGATACGCAGTATTTT.

The chain joins TRBV10-2 to TRBJ2-7; D remains unclear. There are 15 residues in the CDR3. The ends were cut back, 6 bases at V and 2 bases at J, with 17 bases in the middle. Germline CDR1 WSHSY, CDR2 SAAADI. CDR3 sequence reads: CASREAGKPPYEQYF. The DNA for the CDR3 is TGCGCCAGCAGAGAAGCAGGCAAACCACCCTACGAGCAGTACTTC.

This clone was picked up one time. The chain employs TRBV5-5 and TRBJ1-3; D call uncertain. Germline V CDR1 and CDR2: SGHKS, YYEKEE (reference sequence). The CDR3 is made up of 15 amino acids. The V and J ends lost 2 bases and 0 bases respectively, with 9 bases between them. CDR3: CASSFHQGSGNTIYF. DNA of the CDR3: TGTGCCAGCAGCTTCCACCAAGGCTCTGGAAACACCATATATTTT.

This sequence joins TRBV27 and TRBJ1-2; D ambiguous. Germline V CDR1 and CDR2: MNHEY, SMNVEV (reference sequence). The CDR3 consists of 16 residues. Trimming shortened V by 6 bases and J by 4 bases, and 21 bases separated the two germline ends. This CDR3 is CASSEIGSPSVYGYTF. CDR3 DNA sequence: TGTGCCAGCAGCGAGATAGGCAGTCCCTCTGTCTATGGCTACACCTTC.

This sequence joins TRBV19 and TRBJ1-1; 7 bases fit TRBD1. The V segment lost 3 bases and the J segment 5 bases; nucleotides outside the gene matches: 21. The length of the CDR3 is 19 residues. Germline V gene sequence: CDR1 LNHDA, CDR2 SQIVND (reference sequence). The CDR3 protein is CASSIPRSRTGAVRTEAFF. CDR3 nucleotides: TGTGCCAGTAGTATCCCACGGAGCCGGACAGGTGCGGTTCGGACTGAAGCTTTCTTT.

This clone was counted a single time. The rearrangement links TRBV5-6 to TRBJ2-3; D possibly matches TRBD1 or TRBD2 (7 bases each). Germline V lookup: CDR1 SGHDT, CDR2 YYEEEE. The CDR3 has 16 residues. The germline V and J ends were trimmed by 6 bases and 2 bases, with 19 bases remaining between them. The DNA of the CDR3 is TGTGCCAGCAACCAACAGGGGAGGGAACTCACAGATACGCAGTATTTT. This gives the protein CASNQQGRELTDTQYF. The full variable domain, its missing parts supplied by reference TRBV5-6 and TRBJ2-3, is DAGVTQSPTHLIKTRGQQVTLRCSPKSGHDTVSWYQQALGQGPQFIFQYYEEEERQRGNFPDRFSGHQFPNYSSELNVNALLLGDSALYLCASNQQGRELTDTQYFGPGTRLTVL.

The V call is TRBV5-1, the J call TRBJ1-1, with TRBD1 matching over 7 bases. Trimming at V came to 0 bases and at J to 5 bases, leaving 13 bases not matched to a gene. CDR1 is SGHRS and CDR2 is YFSETQ in the germline V gene. The CDR3 length is 17 residues. The CDR3 DNA reads TGCGCCAGCAGCTTGGGGGCCCTAACAGGGGAGGGGACTGAAGCTTTCTTT. This gives the protein CASSLGALTGEGTEAFF. Full variable domain (missing parts from reference TRBV5-1 and TRBJ1-1): KAGVTQTPRYLIKTRGQQVTLSCSPISGHRSVSWYQQTPGQGLQFLFEYFSETQRNKGNFPGRFSGRQFSNSRSEMNVSTLELGDSALYLCASSLGALTGEGTEAFFGQGTRLTVV.

The chain carries TRBV6-5 and TRBJ1-1; TRBD1 matches 9 bases. Germline V gives CDR1 MNHEY, CDR2 SVGAGI. CDR3 length equals 15 residues. The ends lost 4 bases at V and 3 bases at J; junction bases unmatched: 6. In nucleotides, the CDR3 is TGTGCCAGCAGTTTCCCCGGGACAGGGCACACTGAAGCTTTCTTT. Amino acid sequence: CASSFPGTGHTEAFF.